This TCR beta chain was observed in a study of tumor-infiltrating lymphocytes in primary liver carcinoma. The CDR3 extends over 18 amino acids. CDR1 and CDR2 from the germline V gene are MGHRA and YSYEKL. The V segment lost 1 base and the J segment 6 bases; nucleotides outside the gene matches: 9. Study-wide points: The top-250-clone fraction was significantly higher in tumors than in blood (p = 0.039). Relative to tumor region pairs, the tumor-adjacent and tumor-blood pairs showed overlap that was lower.

Unsorted whole blood yielded the blood RNA, and germline DNA was also extracted. This clonotype occurred many times. Its target is unknown. A primer in the constant region served to generate TCR beta cDNA from around 500 ng of total RNA. Slightly modified ARM-PCR served as the procedure for the TCR beta libraries. These libraries came from three rounds of nested multiplex PCR. TRBV1-TRBV30 forward primers paired with a C-beta reverse primer drove the first two PCR rounds, 10 cycles each. Each CDR3 protein is one row after TCRdb ran MiXCR on the multiplex PCR reads. This repertoire shows about 320,000 distinct CDR3 sequences, approximately 60% found once; its top ten account for approximately 9%.

What was sequenced was peripheral blood. The receptor was isolated from a middle-aged man with primary liver carcinoma and hepatitis B virus infection. The V gene is TRBV4-1, the J gene TRBJ2-3; 14 bases fit TRBD2. CDR3 protein: CASSQGRLAGGPWDTQYF. In nucleotides, the CDR3 is TGCGCCAGCAGCCAAGGAAGACTAGCGGGAGGGCCATGGGATACGCAGTATTTT.